This TCR beta chain originates from a study of post-analysis software for immune sequencing data. Overall study results and limits: Controls' normalized Chao1 diversity significantly exceeded that of multiple sclerosis patients. Strong same-batch co-clustering of samples appeared with F measure clustering. A few TRBV segments occurring more often in patients than controls included TRBV5-6, TRBV5-1 and TRBV20-1.

The CDR3 extends over 15 amino acids. J gave up 7 bases and V 6 bases, and 8 bases lay outside the gene matches. Germline V gene sequence: CDR1 SGHRS, CDR2 YFSETQ. Prepared libraries of TCR beta cDNA carried unique molecular identifiers. TCRdb recomputed calls from the PCR reads with MiXCR, one row per CDR3 protein. Found here are just over 250,000 distinct CDR3 sequences, around 34% of them singletons; the top ten hold approximately 4.6%. Regarding this clonotype: Its antigen is not identified.

This chain connects TRBV5-1 to TRBJ2-1; the match to TRBD2 covers 12 bases. The sequence was collected from a girl aged 5-17 years with multiple sclerosis. The specimen sequenced was blood. This CDR3 reads CASTSKTSGSNEQFF. DNA of the CDR3: TGCGCCAGCACCTCGAAGACTAGCGGGAGTAATGAGCAGTTCTTC.